These T cell receptor beta chains were read from a single sample in a study of shared clonotypes between healthy human individuals. Here immunoSEQ multiplex PCR was the method, and the copy in TCRdb shows in-frame clones only, minus some. The sample holds 2 million to 2.5 million clones, around 96% seen once. The sample consisted of naive CD8+ T cells sorted from blood. These receptors originate from a young man in good health. CDR3s include the opening cysteine and the closing phenylalanine or tryptophan. Fields, in order: CDR3 DNA, CDR3 protein, D gene, clone size, J gene, V gene. The D gene is left open where the match is weak. For some rows the clone size is stated as once, few or many, or as a class when expanded; others skip it.

TGTGCCAGCAGTTTATCAGGGTTCTCCTACGAGCAGTACTTC,CASSLSGFSYEQYF,-,-,TRBJ2-7,TRBV27
TGTGCCAGCAGCCGGGAGGACAGCTACGAGCAGTACTTC,CASSREDSYEQYF,-,once,TRBJ2-7,TRBV7-9
TGTGCCAGCAGCTTGTACGGGAGGGCCTCCTACAATGAGCAGTTCTTC,CASSLYGRASYNEQFF,TRBD2,-,TRBJ2-1,TRBV5-4
TGTGCCAGCAGTTCCGAGATAATGGAGACCCAGTACTTC,CASSSEIMETQYF,-,once,TRBJ2-5,TRBV6-5
TGTGCCAGCAGCTTTGTACTAGCGGGTAACAATGAGCAGTTCTTC,CASSFVLAGNNEQFF,TRBD2,-,TRBJ2-1,TRBV7-9
TGCAGCGTTCAAGAACCTGACAGATACGAAGCTTTCTTT,CSVQEPDRYEAFF,-,once,TRBJ1-1,TRBV29-1
TGTGCCAGCAGTTTATACAGGGGGGTCGATGAAAAACTGTTTTTT,CASSLYRGVDEKLFF,TRBD1,once,TRBJ1-4,TRBV28
TGTGCCAGCAGCCTTAGCGGGAGAGGTAATGAGCAGTTCTTC,CASSLSGRGNEQFF,TRBD2,-,TRBJ2-1,TRBV13
TGTGCCAGCAGCGTAGGAGTCGCTGGGGAGCTGTTTTTT,CASSVGVAGELFF,-,-,TRBJ2-2,TRBV9
TGTGCCAGCAGCCCACATGGGACTTCCTACAATGAGCAGTTCTTC,CASSPHGTSYNEQFF,-,-,TRBJ2-1,TRBV13
TGTGCCAGCAGCTCCAGTGGAACCATCGCGAACACCGGGGAGCTGTTTTTT,CASSSSGTIANTGELFF,-,-,TRBJ2-2,TRBV9
TGTGCCAGCAGCTTAGTTGGAGGGCAAAATGAGCAGTTCTTC,CASSLVGGQNEQFF,-,-,TRBJ2-1,TRBV7-6
TGCAGCGTCCCAGAAGAGACCCAGTACTTC,CSVPEETQYF,-,-,TRBJ2-5,TRBV29-1
TGTGCCTGTCAACCCGGAGGGCCCGGGTCACCCCTCCACTTT,CACQPGGPGSPLHF,-,-,TRBJ1-6,TRBV30
TGTGCCAGCAGCCGCCCGATGGGGGGCTACACCTTC,CASSRPMGGYTF,-,once,TRBJ1-2,TRBV7-9
TGTGCCAGCAGCTTGGGGGTCCAGGGCTCCTACGAGCAGTACTTC,CASSLGVQGSYEQYF,-,-,TRBJ2-7,TRBV7-9
TGTGCCAGCAGTTTACCTGGGACCCCCTTCGAGCAGTACTTC,CASSLPGTPFEQYF,-,-,TRBJ2-7,TRBV28
TGTGCCAGTAGTATGAGGGACACTGAAGCTTTCTTT,CASSMRDTEAFF,-,few,TRBJ1-1,TRBV19
TGTGCCAGCAGTTACTTCCCTAGCGGGAGGGCCTACGAGCAGTACTTC,CASSYFPSGRAYEQYF,TRBD2,-,TRBJ2-7,TRBV6-5
TGTGCCAGCAGTTTACTGGGGGGGTCCTACGAGCAGTACTTC,CASSLLGGSYEQYF,TRBD2,-,TRBJ2-7,TRBV27
TGTGCCAGCAGTTTATCAGCCAGCTTCTACGAGCAGTACTTC,CASSLSASFYEQYF,-,-,TRBJ2-7,TRBV27
TGTGCCAGCAGTGCACAAAGGGACATACTTTATGAGACCCAGTACTTC,CASSAQRDILYETQYF,-,-,TRBJ2-5,TRBV6-1
TGCGCCAGCAGTCTCGGGGACACTGAAGCTTTCTTT,CASSLGDTEAFF,-,once,TRBJ1-1,TRBV4-3
TGTGCCAGCAGCTTGGGGCTAGCGCCCTACAATGAGCAGTTCTTC,CASSLGLAPYNEQFF,-,-,TRBJ2-1,TRBV7-8
TGTGCCAGCAGCCCGACAGGGGGATTGGATTCACCCCTCCACTTT,CASSPTGGLDSPLHF,TRBD1,once,TRBJ1-6,TRBV5-5
TGTGCCAGTAGCTACGACACTGAAGCTTTCTTT,CASSYDTEAFF,-,few,TRBJ1-1,TRBV19
TGCGCCAGCAGCCAAGAACCCACAGGTCCTCCCTACGAGCAGTACTTC,CASSQEPTGPPYEQYF,-,-,TRBJ2-7,TRBV4-3
TGTGCCTGGAGAGTGAGTGAAAAACTGTTTTTT,CAWRVSEKLFF,-,-,TRBJ1-4,TRBV30
TGTGCCAGCAGTTGGGACAGGGGTGAAAGGCCCCAGCATTTT,CASSWDRGERPQHF,TRBD1,-,TRBJ1-5,TRBV28
TGTGCCAGCAGCTTAGAATCGGCAGCCGAGCAGTACTTC,CASSLESAAEQYF,-,-,TRBJ2-7,TRBV7-2